The 13 T cell receptor beta chains given below trace back to one sample, sequenced in a study of cytomegalovirus exposure and HLA in healthy donors. The PCR was carried out with 60 Vbeta primers and 13 Jbeta primers. TCRdb's copy holds only in-frame clones and misses some; the assay was immunoSEQ multiplex PCR. This sample carries 90,000 to 110,000 clones, 70% to 80% of them seen once, and the ten largest clones take 2.1%. The sequenced material came from PBMCs. These receptor sequences come from a man between 25 and 39 years old in good health and CMV-seronegative.

This chain connects TRBV27 to TRBJ1-1; D ambiguous. Germline lookup yields CDR1 MNHEY and CDR2 SMNVEV (reference sequence). V dropped 0 bases and J dropped 11 bases, with 19 bases sitting between them. The CDR3 is 15 residues long. For the CDR3, the DNA is TGTGCCAGCAGTTTATCGGCAGGTGGAGGAAGTGTGGCTTTCTTT. Translated, it gives CASSLSAGGGSVAFF.

This rearrangement joins TRBV5-4 to TRBJ1-6; D unresolved. CDR1 SGHNT and CDR2 YYREEE come from the germline V gene (reference sequence). CDR3 length equals 16 residues. The ends were cut back, 0 bases at V and 5 bases at J, with 12 bases in the middle. Written as DNA, the CDR3 is TGTGCCAGCAGCTTGGGGGCAGACCTTAATAATTCACCCCTCCACTTT. Amino acids: CASSLGADLNNSPLHF.

The CDR3 bases are TGTGCCAGCAGCTTAACTTGGATGAGGGGGGGTGAGCAGTTCTTC. The encoded protein is CASSLTWMRGGEQFF. The gene calls are TRBV7-3 and TRBJ2-1, with D tentatively TRBD2 (7 bases). Germline CDR1 is SGHTA and CDR2 is FQGTGA. The CDR3 consists of 15 residues. The V end lost 0 bases, the J end lost 9 bases, and 15 bases lay between the germline ends.

This clone was counted ten times or more. V is TRBV15 and J is TRBJ2-7; 8 bases align to TRBD2. Germline CDR1 LNHNV, CDR2 YYDKDF (reference sequence). Trimming took 6 bases from V and 0 from J; bases not matched to a gene: 1. The CDR3 is 13 residues long. This CDR3 reads CATRSGSSYEQYF. CDR3 DNA: TGTGCCACCAGGAGCGGGAGCTCCTACGAGCAGTACTTC.

The chain links TRBV2 to TRBJ2-7, with TRBD2 matching over 7 bases. V shed 6 bases, J shed 3 bases, and the junction held 11 bases outside the gene matches. This CDR3 contains 15 residues. The germline V gene encodes CDR1 SNHLY and CDR2 FYNNEI. CDR3 in DNA: TGTGCCAGCAGGGCCGGGACTACCCCTTACTACGAGCAGTACTTC. Protein: CASRAGTTPYYEQYF.

The chain carries TRBV28 and TRBJ2-1; D unclear. V lost 8 bases and J lost 7, with 6 bases in between. This CDR3 is 10 amino acids long. From germline, CDR1 is MDHEN and CDR2 SYDVKM. CDR3 in amino acids: CASFGNEQFF. CDR3 in DNA: TGTGCCAGCTTCGGGAATGAGCAGTTCTTC.

This clone was observed a few times. The CDR3 loop is CASSLGAGNTEAFF. CDR3 coding DNA: TGTGCCAGCAGCTTGGGGGCTGGGAACACTGAAGCTTTCTTT. The gene calls are TRBV5-6 and TRBJ1-1; D uncertain. V shed 0 bases and J shed 1 base, with 7 bases lying between them. This CDR3 spans 14 amino acids. The germline CDR1 and CDR2 sequences are SGHDT and YYEEEE.

The CDR3 here is CATSLGQGIEQYF. The CDR3 bases are TGTGCCACCAGCCTGGGACAGGGCATAGAGCAGTACTTC. The chain has TRBV15 and TRBJ2-7, with 9 positions matching TRBD1. This CDR3 is 13 amino acids long. Unmatched junction bases numbered 6, after V lost 5 bases and J lost 7 bases. Germline V gene data show CDR1 as LNHNV and CDR2 as YYDKDF (reference sequence).

This clone was seen a few times. This chain joins TRBV6-5 and TRBJ2-2; D is uncertain. The V gene's germline CDR1 is MNHEY and CDR2 SVGAGI. Trimming cost V 8 bases and J 3 bases, with 13 bases left between them. The length of the CDR3 is 14 residues. The CDR3 is CASGRGFHTGELFF. CDR3 nucleotide sequence: TGTGCCAGCGGCCGAGGATTTCACACCGGGGAGCTGTTTTTT.

The chain uses TRBV6-5 and TRBJ1-1; D unclear. Trimming left V 2 bases short and J 4 bases short, with 8 bases between. Per germline, CDR1 MNHEY and CDR2 SVGAGI. There are 13 residues in the CDR3. CDR3 nucleotides: TGTGCCAGCAGTTACCTAGATTCCACTGAAGCTTTCTTT. Protein: CASSYLDSTEAFF.

The chain joins TRBV11-2 to TRBJ2-5; possible D gene TRBD1, 6 bases. V lost 0 bases and J 5 bases, leaving 10 bases between the germline ends. The CDR3 consists of 14 residues. Germline assignment: CDR1 SGHAT and CDR2 FQNNGV. The CDR3 sequence is CASSLDPTGETQYF. The CDR3, as DNA: TGTGCCAGCAGCTTAGATCCCACAGGGGAGACCCAGTACTTC.

V and J are TRBV7-8 and TRBJ2-7; the match to TRBD2 covers 14 bases. Trimming cost V 3 bases and J 2 bases; bases outside gene matches: 9. The CDR3 is made up of 18 amino acids. Germline V gives CDR1 SGHVS, CDR2 FQNEAQ. The CDR3 region is CASSFGTSGSGSPYEQYF. CDR3 nucleotides: TGTGCCAGCAGCTTTGGGACTAGCGGGAGTGGATCTCCCTACGAGCAGTACTTC.

In DNA form, the CDR3 reads TGTGCCAGCAATGTCGCCGGGACAGCTAATGAAAAACTGTTTTTT. Translation gives CASNVAGTANEKLFF. The chain combines TRBV2 with TRBJ1-4; 7 bases are shared with TRBD1. The CDR3 sequence is 15 residues long. The germline gives CDR1 SNHLY, CDR2 FYNNEI. J gave up 3 bases and V 7 bases, and 8 bases lay outside the gene matches.